The 23 T cell receptor beta chains reported below all come from one sample, sequenced in a study of T cell responses to AZD1222 COVID-19 vaccine. Here immunoSEQ multiplex PCR was the method, and the copy in TCRdb shows in-frame clones only, minus some. The data contain about 120,000 clones, around 89% of them singletons. The material was peripheral blood, obtained on day 0 of AZD1222 vaccination. Source of these receptors: an adult in good health.

The V call is TRBV6-5, the J call TRBJ1-6; 8 bases match TRBD1. The CDR3 covers 15 residues. Germline assignment: CDR1 MNHEY and CDR2 SVGAGI. The junction had 9 bases not matched to a gene; V was cut back by 7 bases and J by 7 bases. For the CDR3, the DNA is TGTGCCAGCAATCCAGGACAGGGCCCCAATTCACCCCTCCACTTT. This codes for CASNPGQGPNSPLHF.

The CDR3 is CASSPRFGTSNTEAFF. The CDR3 nucleotides are TGTGCCAGCTCACCACGATTTGGGACATCGAACACTGAAGCTTTCTTT. The chain combines TRBV18 with TRBJ1-1; D may be TRBD1 (6 bases). V lost 1 base and J lost 1, with 13 bases in between. Germline CDR1 and CDR2: KGHSH and LQKENI. There are 16 residues in the CDR3.

This clone has only a few counts. This chain joins TRBV5-1 and TRBJ1-3; a possible D gene is TRBD1 (5 bases). The germline V gene encodes CDR1 SGHRS and CDR2 YFSETQ. This CDR3 has 15 residues. V dropped 1 base and J dropped 1 base, with 9 bases sitting between them. The CDR3 DNA follows: TGCGCCAGCAGCTTGAGGCAGGGATCTGGAAACACCATATATTTT. The encoded protein is CASSLRQGSGNTIYF.

J is TRBJ2-7 and V is TRBV6-2 or TRBV6-3; 8 bases align to TRBD1. There are 16 residues in the CDR3. V shed 0 bases and J 2 bases; nucleotides not matched to a gene: 6. The germline CDR1 and CDR2 sequences are MNHEY and SVGEGT. For the CDR3, the DNA is TGTGCCAGCAGTTACTCGTCCGGACAGGGAGCCTACGAGCAGTACTTC. Translation gives CASSYSSGQGAYEQYF.

CDR3 region: CASSATGATNEKLFF. CDR3 coding DNA: TGTGCCAGCAGCGCCACAGGGGCAACTAATGAAAAACTGTTTTTT. The V gene is TRBV5-4, the J gene TRBJ1-4; 7 nucleotides match TRBD1. The CDR3 runs to 15 residues. The V gene end was trimmed by 4 bases and the J gene end by 0 bases; junction bases not matched to a gene: 3. Germline CDR1 is SGHNT and CDR2 is YYREEE (reference sequence). The full variable domain, in which reference TRBV5-4 and TRBJ1-4 provide the parts outside the CDR3, is ETGVTQSPTHLIKTRGQQVTLRCSSQSGHNTVSWYQQALGQGPQFIFQYYREEENGRGNFPPRFSGLQFPNYSSELNVNALELDDSALYLCASSATGATNEKLFFGSGTQLSVL.

The V call is TRBV5-1, the J call TRBJ1-2; 9 bases are shared with TRBD1. V was clipped by 4 bases and J by 8 bases; unmatched bases: 6. Germline assignment: CDR1 SGHRS and CDR2 YFSETQ. The CDR3 runs to 13 residues. CDR3 in amino acids: CASSGTGFYGYTF. CDR3 coding DNA: TGCGCCAGCAGCGGGACAGGGTTTTACGGCTACACCTTC.

The chain has TRBV6-5 and TRBJ1-2; 8 bases are a match to TRBD1. Germline CDR1 and CDR2: MNHEY and SVGAGI. CDR3 length: 14 residues. V dropped 2 bases and J dropped 8; count of bases not matched to a gene: 7. The CDR3 here is CASSYLDRGGGYTF. CDR3 nucleotide sequence: TGTGCCAGCAGTTACCTCGACAGGGGAGGAGGCTACACCTTC.

The count of this clone is one. This chain connects TRBV6-5 to TRBJ2-5, with D maybe TRBD2 (6 bases). Germline V gene data show CDR1 as MNHEY and CDR2 as SVGAGI. The CDR3 is 15 amino acids. V gave up 6 bases and J gave up 2 bases, with 16 bases separating them. In nucleotides, the CDR3 is TGTGCCAGCAGCCCCTGGGGAGGCCGACAAGAGACCCAGTACTTC. Protein sequence: CASSPWGGRQETQYF.

The chain is built from TRBV15 and TRBJ1-2; 8 nucleotides match TRBD1. J was trimmed by 0 bases and V by 3 bases; bases with no gene match: 3. Germline V gene lookup returns CDR1 LNHNV and CDR2 YYDKDF (reference sequence). The CDR3 has 15 residues. CDR3 sequence: CATSRGQEPNYGYTF. The CDR3 DNA sequence: TGTGCCACCAGCAGGGGACAGGAGCCTAACTATGGCTACACCTTC.

The genes are TRBV5-1 and TRBJ2-7; either TRBD1 or TRBD2 may supply D (5 bases each). V was trimmed by 3 bases and J by 1 base, leaving 17 bases between them. CDR1 SGHRS and CDR2 YFSETQ come from the germline V gene. The CDR3 is 16 residues long. CDR3 loop: CASSSTSGTASYEQYF. In nucleotides, the CDR3 is TGCGCCAGCAGCTCAACCTCCGGGACGGCGTCCTACGAGCAGTACTTC.

This chain connects TRBV3-1 (or the pseudogene TRBV3-2) to TRBJ2-7; D ambiguous. V was clipped by 1 base and J by 2 bases, with 9 bases between them. This CDR3 has 14 residues. Germline V gives CDR1 LGHDT, CDR2 YNNKEL (reference sequence). DNA of the CDR3: TGTGCCAGCAGCCAAGGGCTGCAGACCTACGAGCAGTACTTC. It encodes CASSQGLQTYEQYF.

The chain employs TRBV10-3 and TRBJ1-1; possibly TRBD1 for D (6 bases). The V end lost 10 bases, the J end lost 0 bases, and 18 bases lay between the germline ends. The germline CDR1 and CDR2 sequences are ENHRY and SYGVKD. This CDR3 has 15 residues. In DNA, the CDR3 is TGTGCCACCGTCCAACAGGGAGCGATGAACACTGAAGCTTTCTTT. As protein: CATVQQGAMNTEAFF.

This clone was seen just once. The gene calls are TRBV5-8 and TRBJ2-5, with 11 bases fitting TRBD1. V lost 4 bases, J lost 4 bases, and 12 bases stayed unmatched. CDR1 and CDR2 (germline): SGHTS, YDEGEE. The CDR3 runs to 17 residues. CDR3: CASSGGTGGQWRETQYF. The CDR3 DNA sequence: TGTGCCAGCAGCGGAGGGACAGGGGGACAATGGCGAGAGACCCAGTACTTC.

This clone was detected once. The CDR3 protein is CASTKGVNQPQHF. The DNA for the CDR3 is TGTGCCAGCACCAAGGGTGTCAATCAGCCCCAGCATTTT. V and J are TRBV6-5 and TRBJ1-5, with D uncertain. There are 13 residues in the CDR3. Germline lookup yields CDR1 MNHEY and CDR2 SVGAGI. V lost 7 bases and J lost 3, with 10 bases in between.

V gene TRBV29-1 combines with J gene TRBJ1-1, with D tentatively TRBD1 (5 bases). Trimming removed 6 bases at V and 1 base at J, with 6 bases between. CDR1 and CDR2 from the germline V gene are SQVTM and ANQGSEA. The CDR3 is 11 amino acids. CDR3 loop: CSVRENTEAFF. The CDR3 nucleotides are TGCAGCGTCAGGGAGAACACTGAAGCTTTCTTT.

J is TRBJ1-2 and V is TRBV29-1; 7 bases are shared with TRBD1. The germline gives CDR1 SQVTM, CDR2 ANQGSEA. CDR3 size: 13 residues. Losses at the gene ends were 0 bases for V and 5 bases for J; bases not matched to a gene: 3. Here the CDR3 reads CSVEESGGYGYTF. Here the CDR3 DNA reads TGCAGCGTTGAAGAGTCAGGGGGATATGGCTACACCTTC.

In its sample, this clone was seen once. The chain employs TRBV10-3 and TRBJ2-1; D is perhaps TRBD1 (5 bases). V was trimmed by 7 bases and J by 2 bases, leaving 12 bases between them. CDR1 and CDR2 from the germline V gene are ENHRY and SYGVKD. CDR3 length equals 14 residues. The CDR3 protein is CAITGQEAYNEQFF. CDR3 bases: TGTGCCATCACAGGGCAGGAAGCCTACAATGAGCAGTTCTTC.

Comment on this clone: An end of the junction does not agree with germline; a read error may underlie this. V and J are TRBV19 and TRBJ1-2; 8 nucleotides match TRBD1. The length of the CDR3 is 16 residues. Germline V gene sequence: CDR1 LNHDA, CDR2 SQIVND (reference sequence). The CDR3 region has the DNA TGTGCCAGTAGGATAGACAGGGGCCCAACAAACTATGGCTACACCTTC. Its translation: CASRIDRGPTNYGYTF.

The J gene is TRBJ1-3, the V gene TRBV7-2; D gene unclear. The CDR3 runs 15 residues. The germline gives CDR1 SGHTA, CDR2 FQGNSA. Deletions cut 2 bases from V and 4 bases from J, with 12 bases between. The chain's CDR3 is CASSLMGRSGNTIYF. Written as DNA, the CDR3 is TGTGCCAGCAGCTTAATGGGCCGATCCGGAAACACCATATATTTT.

The chain uses TRBV6-6 and TRBJ2-7, with 8 bases that match TRBD2. With V trimmed by 10 bases and J by 4 bases, 18 bases remained unmatched. Germline values: CDR1 MNHNY, CDR2 SVGAGI (reference sequence). The CDR3 covers 16 residues. The CDR3 loop reads CATLNSGGQSQYEQYF. The CDR3 nucleotides are TGTGCCACCTTAAATTCGGGGGGGCAATCACAGTACGAGCAGTACTTC.

This clone was seen a single time. The rearrangement uses TRBV24-1 and TRBJ1-4; 7 positions agree with TRBD1. Germline assignment: CDR1 KGHDR and CDR2 SFDVKD. This CDR3 spans 15 amino acids. The V and J ends lost 5 bases and 7 bases, in that order; junction bases with no gene match: 9. CDR3 residues: CATSADRDSSEKLFF. Here the CDR3 DNA reads TGTGCCACCAGTGCGGATAGGGACAGCAGTGAAAAACTGTTTTTT.

The V call is TRBV15, the J call TRBJ1-5; maybe TRBD1 (6 bases). CDR3 length equals 16 residues. Germline-derived CDR1 and CDR2 are LNHNV and YYDKDF (reference sequence). Deletions cut 5 bases from V and 3 bases from J, with 17 bases between. The CDR3 region has the DNA TGTGCCACCAGCGCCGGGGCCAGGGGAAACAATCAGCCCCAGCATTTT. This translates into CATSAGARGNNQPQHF.

The gene calls are TRBV29-1 and TRBJ1-3, with a weak D call TRBD1 (6 bases). The CDR3 is 15 amino acids. CDR1 SQVTM and CDR2 ANQGSEA come from the germline V gene. V was trimmed by 4 bases and J by 1 base, leaving 14 bases between them. The chain's CDR3 is CSVGGGKGSGNTIYF. In DNA, the CDR3 is TGCAGCGTTGGAGGGGGAAAGGGATCTGGAAACACCATATATTTT.